This T cell receptor beta chain was documented in a study of T cell responses to AZD1222 COVID-19 vaccine. Whole-study results and caveats: Repertoires were collected only later (after the peak T cell response had occurred). The number of AZD1222 recipients seropositive at baseline was only five to seven. Close to half of all spike-specific TCRs reportedly target regions of the variants that are unmutated. Clonal diversity was possibly underestimated; the donors were predominantly white British and more often female.

Turning to this clone: Its target is unknown.

The CDR3 consists of 13 residues. Germline V lookup: CDR1 MDHEN, CDR2 SYDVKM. Deletions cut 4 bases from V and 5 bases from J, with 11 bases between. Clones were sequenced by immunoSEQ multiplex PCR, and TCRdb holds only the in-frame ones, with some missing. The repertoire includes 100,000 to 110,000 clones, over 90% of them detected once, and under 2% sits in the top ten. The sequence came from an adult in good health. The chain uses TRBV28 and TRBJ2-5; D is possibly TRBD1 or TRBD2 (6 bases each). The sequenced sample was peripheral blood, obtained on day 0 of AZD1222 vaccination. CDR3 loop: CASSYGGVETQYF. The DNA for the CDR3 is TGTGCCAGCAGTTACGGGGGCGTGGAGACCCAGTACTTC. Using reference TRBV28 and TRBJ2-5 for the parts outside the CDR3, the full variable domain is DVKVTQSSRYLVKRTGEKVFLECVQDMDHENMFWYRQDPGLGLRLIYFSYDVKMKEKGDIPEGYSVSREKKERFSLILESASTNQTSMYLCASSYGGVETQYFGPGTRLLVL.